The present T cell receptor (beta chain) was sequenced within a study of T-cell memory formation after mild COVID-19. In its sample, this clonotype was seen a few times. The junction had 5 bases not matched to a gene; V was cut back by 2 bases and J by 4 bases. Germline CDR1 reads KGHSH; CDR2 reads LQKENI. The CDR3 has 15 amino acids. MiXCR, applied by TCRdb to the 5' RACE reads, yields one record per CDR3 protein. The data hold about 390,000 distinct CDR3 sequences, with approximately 16% observed a single time. The chain is built from TRBV18 and TRBJ2-3; 8 bases align to TRBD1. Sequencing was carried out using PBMCs or a T cell subset sorted from them (not recorded which). This receptor was obtained from a man aged 18-30 years who had mild COVID-19 (a few samples of this study predate the infection). Cell type and time point are not known. CDR3 sequence reads: CASSPNEQGADTQYF. Written as DNA, the CDR3 is TGTGCCAGCTCACCAAACGAACAGGGGGCAGATACGCAGTATTTT.